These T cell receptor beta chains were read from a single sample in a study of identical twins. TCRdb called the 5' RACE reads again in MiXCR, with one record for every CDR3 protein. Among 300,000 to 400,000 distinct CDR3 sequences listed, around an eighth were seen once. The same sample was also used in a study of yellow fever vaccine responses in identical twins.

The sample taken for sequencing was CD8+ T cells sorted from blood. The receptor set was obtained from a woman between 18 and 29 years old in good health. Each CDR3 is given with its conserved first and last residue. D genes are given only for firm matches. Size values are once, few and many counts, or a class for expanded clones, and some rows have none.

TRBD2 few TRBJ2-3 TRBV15 TGTGCCACCAGCAGAGAGGGACTAGGAGGAATCACAGATACGCAGTATTTT CATSREGLGGITDTQYF
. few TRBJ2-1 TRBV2 TGTGCCAGCAGAGAGAAAGGGAGCTCCTACAATGAGCAGTTCTTC CASREKGSSYNEQFF
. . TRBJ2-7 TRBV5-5 TGTGCCAGCAGATCATTGGAGGCCCTCTCCTACGAGCAGTACTTC CASRSLEALSYEQYF
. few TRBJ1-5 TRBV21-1 TGTGCCAGCAGCGCCCGGGACTTGAGAAAGCCCCAGCATTTT CASSARDLRKPQHF
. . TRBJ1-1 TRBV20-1 TGCAGTGCCCTTCTGGACAGGAACACTGAAGCTTTCTTT CSALLDRNTEAFF
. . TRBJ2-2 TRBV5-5 TGTGCCAGCAGCCCCGGGCCCCTTAACACCGGGGAGCTGTTTTTT CASSPGPLNTGELFF
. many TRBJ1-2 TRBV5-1 TGCGCCAGCAGCTTGGCCCCAGGCGATGGCTACACCTTC CASSLAPGDGYTF
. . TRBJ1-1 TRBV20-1 TGCAGTGCTTTCCACACAGACTGGGGAAACACTGAAGCTTTCTTT CSAFHTDWGNTEAFF
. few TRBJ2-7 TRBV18 TGTGCCAGCTCACCACCTGACAGATACTACGAGCAGTACTTC CASSPPDRYYEQYF
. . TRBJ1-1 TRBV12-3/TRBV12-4 TGTGCCAGCAGTACCACCTACGGCGGCACTGAAGCTTTCTTT CASSTTYGGTEAFF
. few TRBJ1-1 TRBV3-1 TGTGCCAGCAGCCAAGACCCGGCCCCGGAGTTAACTGAAGCTTTCTTT CASSQDPAPELTEAFF
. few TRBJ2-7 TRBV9 TGTGCCAGCAGCGTGTCGGAAGCGGGCTACGAGCAGTACTTC CASSVSEAGYEQYF
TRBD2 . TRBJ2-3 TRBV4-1 TGCGCCAGCAGCCAAGAAGGGCCAGCGGGGAGGGCAGATACGCAGTATTTT CASSQEGPAGRADTQYF
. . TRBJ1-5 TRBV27 TGTGCCAGCAGTTTGTTCGGGGACACCCGAATGCCCCAGCATTTT CASSLFGDTRMPQHF
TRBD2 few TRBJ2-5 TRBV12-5 TGTGCTAGTGGTGCCGGGACTAGCGGGGGCGGGGAGACCCAGTACTTC CASGAGTSGGGETQYF
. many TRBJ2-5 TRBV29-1 TGCAGCGTTGAAAGCCAGGCAGGGGTAGAGACCCAGTACTTC CSVESQAGVETQYF
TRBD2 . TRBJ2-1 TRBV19 TGTGCCAGTAGTATCCTAGCGGGAGGGCTCAATGAGCAGTTCTTC CASSILAGGLNEQFF
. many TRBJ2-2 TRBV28 TGTGCCAGCAGCCCCAGGGGGAACACCGGGGAGCTGTTTTTT CASSPRGNTGELFF
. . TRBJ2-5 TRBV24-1 TGTGCCACCAGTTATGGGGGGTTAGAGACCCAGTACTTC CATSYGGLETQYF
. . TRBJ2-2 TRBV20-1 TGCAGTGCTATTTCGGGGAACACCGGGGAGCTGTTTTTT CSAISGNTGELFF
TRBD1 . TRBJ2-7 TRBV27 TGTGCCAGCAGTGTCGGACAGGGCTACGAGCAGTACTTC CASSVGQGYEQYF
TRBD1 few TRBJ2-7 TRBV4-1 TGCGCCAGCAGCCCAGGACAGGGGAGCTCCTACGAGCAGTACTTC CASSPGQGSSYEQYF
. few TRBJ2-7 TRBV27 TGTGCCAGCAGTTTATCTGGGTCAAGGCAGTACTTC CASSLSGSRQYF
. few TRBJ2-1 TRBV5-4 TGTGCCAGCGGGCGAAGGCAAACCCAGGCCTACAATGAGCAGTTCTTC CASGRRQTQAYNEQFF
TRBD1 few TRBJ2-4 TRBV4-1 TGCGCCAGCAGCCAAGACTCGACAGGGGAAAAGTCGGTCGGAAACATTCAGTACTTC CASSQDSTGEKSVGNIQYF
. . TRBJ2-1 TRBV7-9 TGTGCCTCCATACACCCGGCGAACTCCTACAATGAGCAGTTCTTC CASIHPANSYNEQFF
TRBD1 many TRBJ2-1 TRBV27 TGTGCCAGCAGTGCGAAACCGGACAGGTGGAGCTCCTACAATGAGCAGTTCTTC CASSAKPDRWSSYNEQFF
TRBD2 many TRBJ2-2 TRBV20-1 TGCAGTGCTAGACCCGCTAGCGGCGAGAACACCGGGGAGCTGTTTTTT CSARPASGENTGELFF
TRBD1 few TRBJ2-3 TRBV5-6 TGTGCCAGCAGCTGGGGACAGAATACTAGGAACACAGATACGCAGTATTTT CASSWGQNTRNTDTQYF
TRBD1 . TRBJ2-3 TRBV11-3 TGTGCCAGCAGCTCGTCACAGGGGGCCGCCGATACGCAGTATTTT CASSSSQGAADTQYF
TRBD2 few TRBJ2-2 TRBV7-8 TGTGCCAGCAGCTTATCCGGGACTAGAACCTATAACACCGGGGAGCTGTTTTTT CASSLSGTRTYNTGELFF
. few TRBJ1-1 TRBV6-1 TGTGCCAGCACCCGGGGCGGGGATGTCACTGAAGCTTTCTTT CASTRGGDVTEAFF
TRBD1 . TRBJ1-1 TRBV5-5 TGTGCCAGCGGGACAGATCTGAACACTGAAGCTTTCTTT CASGTDLNTEAFF
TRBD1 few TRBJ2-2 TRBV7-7 TGTGCCAGCAGCTCACCGGGACAGACCCCCGGGGAGCTGTTTTTT CASSSPGQTPGELFF
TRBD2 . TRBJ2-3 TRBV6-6 TGTGCCAGCAGGAGCGGGAGCGCAGATACGCAGTATTTT CASRSGSADTQYF
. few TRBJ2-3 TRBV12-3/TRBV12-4 TGTGCCAGCAGCCCCCGAGCGCAGTATTTT CASSPRAQYF
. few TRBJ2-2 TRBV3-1 TGTGCCAGCAGCCAAGATATAACCCTGAACACCGGGGAGCTGTTTTTT CASSQDITLNTGELFF
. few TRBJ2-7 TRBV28 TGTGCCAGCAGGTCGGCAAAAAGCTACGAGCAGTACTTC CASRSAKSYEQYF
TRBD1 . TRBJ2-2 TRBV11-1 TGTGCCAGCAGCTCACCCAATCGAGGGACAGCGAACACCGGGGAGCTGTTTTTT CASSSPNRGTANTGELFF
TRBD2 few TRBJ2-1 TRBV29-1 TGCAGCGTAACCATAGCGGGGGGGACCTACAATGAGCAGTTCTTC CSVTIAGGTYNEQFF
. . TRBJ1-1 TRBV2 TGTGCCAGCAGTGAAGCGACAGGTGTGAACACTGAAGCTTTCTTT CASSEATGVNTEAFF
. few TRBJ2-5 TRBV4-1 TGCGCCAGCAGCCAGGGGCGCGGGGACGAGACCCAGTACTTC CASSQGRGDETQYF
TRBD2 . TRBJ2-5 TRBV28 TGTGCCAGCAGTTTGGGAGGGTTTGGAGAGACCCAGTACTTC CASSLGGFGETQYF
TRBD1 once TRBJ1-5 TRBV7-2 TGTGCCTGCAGCTTAAGGACAGGGGGCCGGCCCCAGCATTTT CACSLRTGGRPQHF
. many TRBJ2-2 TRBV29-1 TGCAGCTTTTCCGTTGGGTCCGGGGAGCTGTTTTTT CSFSVGSGELFF
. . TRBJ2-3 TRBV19 TGTGCCAGTAGTATAGATCACCGGAGCTCAGATACGCAGTATTTT CASSIDHRSSDTQYF
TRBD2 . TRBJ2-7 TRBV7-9 TGTGCCAGCAGCTTACTAGCGGGAGTCCACGAGCAGTACTTC CASSLLAGVHEQYF
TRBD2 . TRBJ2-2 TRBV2 TGTGCTAGCGGGGGAGGGTCCACCGGGGAGCTGTTTTTT CASGGGSTGELFF
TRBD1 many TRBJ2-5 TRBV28 TGTGCCAGCAGTTTACGACGGATAGGACAGGTCCGTTTAGAGACCCAGTACTTC CASSLRRIGQVRLETQYF
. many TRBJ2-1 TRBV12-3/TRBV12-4 TGTGCCAGCAGTACCGGTGGGGTCGCCTACAATGAGCAGTTCTTC CASSTGGVAYNEQFF
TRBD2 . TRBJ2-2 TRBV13 TGTGCCAGCAGCTTAGGCCTAGGGACTAGCGGGAGGAACACCGGGGAGCTGTTTTTT CASSLGLGTSGRNTGELFF
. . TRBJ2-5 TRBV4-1 TGCGCCAGCAGCCAAGATGAGGGCAGTTCTGGCTCGGAGACCCAGTACTTC CASSQDEGSSGSETQYF
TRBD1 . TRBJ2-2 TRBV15 TGTGCCACCAGCAGTGGACAGGGCGTCACCGGGGAGCTGTTTTTT CATSSGQGVTGELFF
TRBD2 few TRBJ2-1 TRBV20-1 TGCAGTGCTAGGGGACTAGCGGGATTTAATGAGCAGTTCTTC CSARGLAGFNEQFF
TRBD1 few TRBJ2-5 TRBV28 TGTGCCAGCAACGACGACAGGGGACAGGAGACCCAGTACTTC CASNDDRGQETQYF
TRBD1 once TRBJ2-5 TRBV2 TGTGCCAGCAGTGGTGGACAGGGGAAGGTCGTAGGAGAGACCCAGTACTTC CASSGGQGKVVGETQYF
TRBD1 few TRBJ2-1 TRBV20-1 TGCAGTGCCCCAAACCGGGACAGGGTTTTCGGAATCTACAATGAGCAGTTCTTC CSAPNRDRVFGIYNEQFF